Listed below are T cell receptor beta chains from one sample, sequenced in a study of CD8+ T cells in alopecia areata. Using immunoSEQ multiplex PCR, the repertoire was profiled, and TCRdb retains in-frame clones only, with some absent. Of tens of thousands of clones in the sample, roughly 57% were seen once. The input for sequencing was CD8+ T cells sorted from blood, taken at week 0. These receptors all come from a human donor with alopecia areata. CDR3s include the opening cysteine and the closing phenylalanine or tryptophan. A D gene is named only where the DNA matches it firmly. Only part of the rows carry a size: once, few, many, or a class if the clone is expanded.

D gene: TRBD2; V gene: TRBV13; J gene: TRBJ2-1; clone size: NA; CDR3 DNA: TGTGCCAGCAGCTTAGGCCTAGCGGCAAAATTCAATGAGCAGTTCTTC; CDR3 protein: CASSLGLAAKFNEQFF
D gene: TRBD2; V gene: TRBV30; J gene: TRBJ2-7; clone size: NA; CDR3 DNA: TGTGCCTGGACCTGGGGGGGCTACGAGCAGTACTTC; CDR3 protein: CAWTWGGYEQYF
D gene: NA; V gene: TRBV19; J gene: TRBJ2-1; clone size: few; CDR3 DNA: TGTGCCAGTAGTATCAGGGGCCCCTACAATGAGCAGTTCTTC; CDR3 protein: CASSIRGPYNEQFF
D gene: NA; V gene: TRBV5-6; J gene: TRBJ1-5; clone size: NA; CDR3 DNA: TGTGCCAGCAGCTTGGGGCAGTCCAATCAGCCCCAGCATTTT; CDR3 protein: CASSLGQSNQPQHF
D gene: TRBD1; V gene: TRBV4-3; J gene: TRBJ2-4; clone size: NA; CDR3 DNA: TGCGCCAGCAGCCAAGAGGCCCTTGACGCGACAGGGGGGATTAAAAACATTCAGTACTTC; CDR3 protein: CASSQEALDATGGIKNIQYF
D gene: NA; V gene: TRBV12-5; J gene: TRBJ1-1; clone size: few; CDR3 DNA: TGTGCTAGTGGTTTCGGGGGAGCAGGAAATGAAGCTTTCTTT; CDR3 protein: CASGFGGAGNEAFF
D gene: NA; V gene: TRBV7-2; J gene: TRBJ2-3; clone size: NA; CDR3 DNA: TGTGCCAGCAGCTCCCAGTCAGATACGCAGTATTTT; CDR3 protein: CASSSQSDTQYF
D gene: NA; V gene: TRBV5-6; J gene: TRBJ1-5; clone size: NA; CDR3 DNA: TGTGCCAGCTCCTTGGGATACAGCAATCAGCCCCAGCATTTT; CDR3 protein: CASSLGYSNQPQHF
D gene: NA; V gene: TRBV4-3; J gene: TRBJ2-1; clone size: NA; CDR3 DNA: TGCGCCAGCAGCCAAACTAAGGGGGGGCTATCCTACAATGAGCAGTTCTTC; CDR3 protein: CASSQTKGGLSYNEQFF
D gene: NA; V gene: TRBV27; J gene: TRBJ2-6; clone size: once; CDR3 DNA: TGTGCCAGCAGTCTGGGGGGATACTCTGGGGCCAACGTCCTGACTTTC; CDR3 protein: CASSLGGYSGANVLTF
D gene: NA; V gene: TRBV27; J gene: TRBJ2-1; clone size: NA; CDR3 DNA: TGTGCCAGCAGTCCTACGAATATTAGGCGAGGCAATGAGCAGTTCTTC; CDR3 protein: CASSPTNIRRGNEQFF
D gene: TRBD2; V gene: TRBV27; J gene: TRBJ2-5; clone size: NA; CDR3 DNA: TGTGCCAGCCGGGGTGAGGGGCGGGGGGAGACCCAGTACTTC; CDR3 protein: CASRGEGRGETQYF
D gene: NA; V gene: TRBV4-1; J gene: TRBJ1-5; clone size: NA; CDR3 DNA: TGCGCCAGCAGCCAAGGACAGCGGAACAATCAGCCCCAGCATTTT; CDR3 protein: CASSQGQRNNQPQHF
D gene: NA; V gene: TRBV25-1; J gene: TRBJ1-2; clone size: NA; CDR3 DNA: TGTGCCAGCGGTCCAGGGAGGGTCCGGGAGTACTATGGCTACACCTTC; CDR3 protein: CASGPGRVREYYGYTF
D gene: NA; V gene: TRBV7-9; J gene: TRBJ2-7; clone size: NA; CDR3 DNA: TGTGCCAGCAGCTTCACAGGGAGTCTCGAGCAGTACTTC; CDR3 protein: CASSFTGSLEQYF
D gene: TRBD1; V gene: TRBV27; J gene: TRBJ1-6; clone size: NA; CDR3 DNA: TGTGCCAGCAGTTTATCGGGGGACAGGGGATCACCCCTCCACTTT; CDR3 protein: CASSLSGDRGSPLHF
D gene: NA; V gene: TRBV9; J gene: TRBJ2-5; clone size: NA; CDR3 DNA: TGTGCCAGCAGCGTAGGCGGGACACCGAATCTCCAGTACTTC; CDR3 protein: CASSVGGTPNLQYF
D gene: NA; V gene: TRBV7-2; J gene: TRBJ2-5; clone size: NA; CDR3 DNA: TGTGCCAGCACCGCCCCTCGGGAGACCCAGTACTTC; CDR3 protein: CASTAPRETQYF
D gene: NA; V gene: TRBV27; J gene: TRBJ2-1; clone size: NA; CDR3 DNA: TGTGCCAGCAGCTACTCAAGCGACTACCACTATGAGCAGTTCTTC; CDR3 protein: CASSYSSDYHYEQFF
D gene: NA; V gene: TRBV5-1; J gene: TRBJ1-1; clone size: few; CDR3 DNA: TGCGCCAGCAGCCCCCTTTCCCCTACAGGGAACGAGGGAGCTTTCTTT; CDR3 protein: CASSPLSPTGNEGAFF
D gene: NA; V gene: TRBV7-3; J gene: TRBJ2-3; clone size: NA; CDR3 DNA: TGTGCCAGCGGCCTAAGCGGTTTCTCCACAGATACGCAGTATTTT; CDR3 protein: CASGLSGFSTDTQYF
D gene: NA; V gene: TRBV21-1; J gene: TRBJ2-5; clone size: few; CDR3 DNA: TGTGCCAGCAGCAAAGGTCAGGGGGCGGAGACCCAGTACTTC; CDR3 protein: CASSKGQGAETQYF
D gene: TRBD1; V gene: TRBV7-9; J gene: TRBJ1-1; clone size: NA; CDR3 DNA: TGTGCCAGCAGCCCATACCGGGGACAGCCGAACACTGAAGCTTTCTTT; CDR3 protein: CASSPYRGQPNTEAFF
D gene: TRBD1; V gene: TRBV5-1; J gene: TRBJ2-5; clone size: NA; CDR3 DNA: TGCGCCAGCAGCCACCGGGACAGCCAACAAGAGACCCAGTACTTC; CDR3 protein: CASSHRDSQQETQYF
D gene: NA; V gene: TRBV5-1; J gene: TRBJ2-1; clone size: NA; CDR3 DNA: TGCGCCAGCAGCATCAGAAGGGGCCCCGGATCCTACAATGAGCAGTTCTTC; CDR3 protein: CASSIRRGPGSYNEQFF
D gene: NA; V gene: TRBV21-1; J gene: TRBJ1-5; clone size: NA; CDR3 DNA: TGTGCCAGCAGCAAAGAAGTGCAGGATAATCAGCCCCAGCATTTT; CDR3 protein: CASSKEVQDNQPQHF
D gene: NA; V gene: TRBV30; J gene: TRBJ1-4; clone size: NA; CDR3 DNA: TGTGCCTGGAGTGTAAGCCAAGGGGAAAAACTGTTTTTT; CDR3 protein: CAWSVSQGEKLFF
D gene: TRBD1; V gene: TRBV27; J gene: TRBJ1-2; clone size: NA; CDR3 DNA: TGTGCCAGCAGGGGGGACAGCGAAACTTACTATGGCTACACCTTC; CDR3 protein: CASRGDSETYYGYTF
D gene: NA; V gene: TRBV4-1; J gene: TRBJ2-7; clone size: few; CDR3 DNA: TGCGCCAGCAGCCAAGATGCGTACTACGAGCAGTACTTC; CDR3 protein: CASSQDAYYEQYF
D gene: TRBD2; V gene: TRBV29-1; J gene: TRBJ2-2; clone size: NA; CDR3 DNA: TGCAGCGCCGAACTAGCGGGAGGGTTAACCGGGGAGCTGTTTTTT; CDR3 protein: CSAELAGGLTGELFF
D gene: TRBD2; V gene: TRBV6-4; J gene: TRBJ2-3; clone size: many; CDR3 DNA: TGTGCCAGCACCGGCGGACTAGCGGGCACAGATACGCAGTATTTT; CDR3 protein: CASTGGLAGTDTQYF
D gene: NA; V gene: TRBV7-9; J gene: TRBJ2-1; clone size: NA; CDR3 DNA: TGTGCCAGCAGCTGGAGTGGGGGCGAGCAGTTCTTC; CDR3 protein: CASSWSGGEQFF
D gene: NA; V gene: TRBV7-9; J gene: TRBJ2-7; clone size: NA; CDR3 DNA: TGTGCCAGCAGTCTCGGGGATTTGTACGAGCAGTACTTC; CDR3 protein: CASSLGDLYEQYF
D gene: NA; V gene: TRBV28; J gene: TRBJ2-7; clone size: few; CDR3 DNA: TGTGCCAGCACCCGCTTAGCGGATGCCTACGAGCAGTACTTC; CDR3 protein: CASTRLADAYEQYF
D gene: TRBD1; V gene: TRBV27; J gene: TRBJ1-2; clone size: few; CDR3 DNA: TGTGCCAGCAGTTTAGCGGACAGGGTGGGCGGCTACACCTTC; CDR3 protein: CASSLADRVGGYTF
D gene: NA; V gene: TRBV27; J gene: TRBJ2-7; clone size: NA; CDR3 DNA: TGTGCCAGCAGTTTATCGGGTGGCGAGCAGTACTTC; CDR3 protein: CASSLSGGEQYF
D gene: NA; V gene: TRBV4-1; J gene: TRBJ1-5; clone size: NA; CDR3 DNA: TGCGCCAGCAGCCAAGAAGTGGCCGGGAATCAGCCCCAGCATTTT; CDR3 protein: CASSQEVAGNQPQHF
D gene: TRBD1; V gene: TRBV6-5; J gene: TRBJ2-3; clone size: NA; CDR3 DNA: TGTGCCAGCAGTTACTCGACAGGGACCGGCACAGATACGCAGTATTTT; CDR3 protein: CASSYSTGTGTDTQYF
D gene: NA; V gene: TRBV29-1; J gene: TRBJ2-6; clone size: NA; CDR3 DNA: TGCAGCGTTGACGCGTCCGGTGGGGCCAACGTCCTGACTTTC; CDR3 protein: CSVDASGGANVLTF
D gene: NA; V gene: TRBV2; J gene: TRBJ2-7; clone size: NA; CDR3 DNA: TGTGCCAGCAGTGACATAATAGCCCACTCCTACGAGCAGTACTTC; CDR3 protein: CASSDIIAHSYEQYF
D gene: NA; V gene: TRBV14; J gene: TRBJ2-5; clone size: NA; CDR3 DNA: TGTGCCAGCAGCCCCGGACAGGGGAGCGGGGGGGAGACCCAGTACTTC; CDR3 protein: CASSPGQGSGGETQYF
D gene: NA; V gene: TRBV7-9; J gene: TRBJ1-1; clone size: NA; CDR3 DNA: TGTGCCAGCAGCCCCGAGGTAAACACTGAAGCTTTCTTT; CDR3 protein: CASSPEVNTEAFF
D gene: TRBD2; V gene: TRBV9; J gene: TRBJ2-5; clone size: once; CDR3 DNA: TGTGCCAGCAGCCGGACTAGCGGGGGGGAGACCCAGTACTTC; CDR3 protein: CASSRTSGGETQYF
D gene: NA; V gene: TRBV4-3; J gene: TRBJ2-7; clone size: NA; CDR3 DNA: TGCGCCAGCAGCCAAGCCAGCAGCTACGAGCAGTACTTC; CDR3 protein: CASSQASSYEQYF
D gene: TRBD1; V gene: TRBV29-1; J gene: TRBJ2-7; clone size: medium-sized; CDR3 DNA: TGCAGCGTTGAAGTTGACAGGGCACTCTCCTACGAGCAGTACTTC; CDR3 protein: CSVEVDRALSYEQYF
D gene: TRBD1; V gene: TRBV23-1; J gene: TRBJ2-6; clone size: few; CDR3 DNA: TGCGCCAGCAGTCACGGACAGGAAGGTCCCAACGTCCTGACTTTC; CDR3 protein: CASSHGQEGPNVLTF
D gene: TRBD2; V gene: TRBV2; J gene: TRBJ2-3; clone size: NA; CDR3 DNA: TGTGCCAGCAGTGGGGGACTAGCGGAGATCACAGATACGCAGTATTTT; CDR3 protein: CASSGGLAEITDTQYF
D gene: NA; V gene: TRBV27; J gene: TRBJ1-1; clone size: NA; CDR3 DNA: TGTGCCAGCAGCTTGACAGACTCGAACACTGAAGCTTTCTTT; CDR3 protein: CASSLTDSNTEAFF
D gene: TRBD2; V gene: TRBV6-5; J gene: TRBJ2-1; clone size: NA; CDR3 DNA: TGTGCCAGCAGTCCCCTAGCGGGAGTCTACAATGAGCAGTTCTTC; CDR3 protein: CASSPLAGVYNEQFF
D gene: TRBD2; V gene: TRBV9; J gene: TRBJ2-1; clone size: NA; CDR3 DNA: TGTGCCAGCAGCGTTAAGGGCGGGGGGAATTACAATGAGCAGTTCTTC; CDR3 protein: CASSVKGGGNYNEQFF
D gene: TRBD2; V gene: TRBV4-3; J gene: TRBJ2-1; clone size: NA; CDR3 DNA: TGCGCCAGCAGCCAAGACTCCGGGACTAGCGGGAGGAAATCCTACAATGAGCAGTTCTTC; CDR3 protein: CASSQDSGTSGRKSYNEQFF
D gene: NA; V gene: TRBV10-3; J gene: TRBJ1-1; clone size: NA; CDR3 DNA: TGTGCCATCAGTGAGGGGACTTTCAACACTGAAGCTTTCTTT; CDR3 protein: CAISEGTFNTEAFF
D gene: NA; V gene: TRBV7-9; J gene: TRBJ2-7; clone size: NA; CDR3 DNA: TGTGCCAGCAGCCCGGACACCAACTACGAGCAGTACTTC; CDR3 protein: CASSPDTNYEQYF
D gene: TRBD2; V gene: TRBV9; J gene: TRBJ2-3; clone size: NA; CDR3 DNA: TGTGCCAGCAGCCCTTGGACTAGCGGGGGTGTAGATACGCAGTATTTT; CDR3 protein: CASSPWTSGGVDTQYF
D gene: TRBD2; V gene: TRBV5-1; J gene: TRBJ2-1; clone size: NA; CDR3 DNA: TGCGCCAGCAGCTTGGCCAGAATAGGGACTAGCGGTTACAATGAGCAGTTCTTC; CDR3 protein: CASSLARIGTSGYNEQFF
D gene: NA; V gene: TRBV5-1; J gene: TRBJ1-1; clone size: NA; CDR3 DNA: TGCGCCAGCAGCTTGGAAGCAGGGAGGGGGACTGAAGCTTTCTTT; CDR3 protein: CASSLEAGRGTEAFF
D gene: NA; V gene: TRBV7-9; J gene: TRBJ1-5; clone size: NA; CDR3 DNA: TGTGCCAGCAGCCGAGTAAGGGATCAGCCCCAGCATTTT; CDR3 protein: CASSRVRDQPQHF
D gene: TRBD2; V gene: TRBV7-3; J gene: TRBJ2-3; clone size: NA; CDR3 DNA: TGTGCCAGCAGCCTCCGGTTGGGTAGCGGGGGACTCACAGATACGCAGTATTTT; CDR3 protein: CASSLRLGSGGLTDTQYF
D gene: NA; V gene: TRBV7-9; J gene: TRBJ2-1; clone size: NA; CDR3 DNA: TGTGCCAGCAGTCCAATCCGGGACTACAATGAGCAGTTCTTC; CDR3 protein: CASSPIRDYNEQFF